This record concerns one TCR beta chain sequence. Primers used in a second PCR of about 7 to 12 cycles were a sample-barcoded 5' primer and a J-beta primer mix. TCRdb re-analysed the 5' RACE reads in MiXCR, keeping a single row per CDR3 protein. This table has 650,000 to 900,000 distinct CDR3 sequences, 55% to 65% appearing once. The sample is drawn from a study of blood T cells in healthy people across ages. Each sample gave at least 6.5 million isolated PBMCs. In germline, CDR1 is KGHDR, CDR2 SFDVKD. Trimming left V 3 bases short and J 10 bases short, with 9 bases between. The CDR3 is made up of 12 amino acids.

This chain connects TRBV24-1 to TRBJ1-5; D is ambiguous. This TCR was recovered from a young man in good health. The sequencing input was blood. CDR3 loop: CATSDPGSPQHF. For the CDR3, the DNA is TGTGCCACCAGTGATCCAGGTAGCCCCCAGCATTTT.